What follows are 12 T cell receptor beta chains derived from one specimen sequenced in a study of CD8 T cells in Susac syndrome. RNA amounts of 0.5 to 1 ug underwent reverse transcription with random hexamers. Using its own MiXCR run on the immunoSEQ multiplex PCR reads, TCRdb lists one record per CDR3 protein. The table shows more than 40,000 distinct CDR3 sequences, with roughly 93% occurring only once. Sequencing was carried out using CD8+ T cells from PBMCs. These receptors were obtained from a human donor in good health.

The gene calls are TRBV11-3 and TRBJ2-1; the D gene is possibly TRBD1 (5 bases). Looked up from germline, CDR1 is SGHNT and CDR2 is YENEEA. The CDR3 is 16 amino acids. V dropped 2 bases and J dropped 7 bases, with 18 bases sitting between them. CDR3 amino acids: CASSLRHGQGGNEQFF. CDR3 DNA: TGTGCCAGCAGCTTACGTCACGGGCAGGGTGGGAATGAGCAGTTCTTC.

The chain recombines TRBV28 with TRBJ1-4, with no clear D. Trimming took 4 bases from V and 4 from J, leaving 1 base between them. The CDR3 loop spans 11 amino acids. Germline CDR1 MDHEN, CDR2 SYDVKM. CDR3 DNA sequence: TGTGCCAGCAGTTATAATGAAAAACTGTTTTTT. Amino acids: CASSYNEKLFF.

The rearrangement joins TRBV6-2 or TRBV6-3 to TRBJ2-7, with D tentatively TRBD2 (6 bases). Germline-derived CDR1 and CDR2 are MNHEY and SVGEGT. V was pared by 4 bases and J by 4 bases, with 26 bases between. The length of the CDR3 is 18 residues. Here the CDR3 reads CASSSPELVRRDPYEQYF. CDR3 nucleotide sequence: TGTGCCAGCAGTTCGCCGGAACTAGTCCGGAGGGACCCTTACGAGCAGTACTTC.

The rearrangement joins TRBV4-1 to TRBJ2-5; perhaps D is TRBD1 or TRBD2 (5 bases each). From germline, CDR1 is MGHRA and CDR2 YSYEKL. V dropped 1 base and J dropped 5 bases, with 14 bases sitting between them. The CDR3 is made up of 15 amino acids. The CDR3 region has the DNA TGCGCCAGCAGCCAAGTGGGCCAGGGAGTCGAGACCCAGTACTTC. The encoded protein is CASSQVGQGVETQYF.

CDR3 nucleotides: TGTGCCAGCAGCTTAAGGGGGTACAACTACGAGCAGTACTTC. Amino acids: CASSLRGYNYEQYF. The chain carries TRBV13 and TRBJ2-7; D may be TRBD1 (6 bases). The CDR3 is 14 amino acids. Germline lookup yields CDR1 PRHDT and CDR2 FYEKMQ (reference sequence). Between the trimmed V and J ends, which lost 2 bases and 3 bases, there was a span of 11 bases.

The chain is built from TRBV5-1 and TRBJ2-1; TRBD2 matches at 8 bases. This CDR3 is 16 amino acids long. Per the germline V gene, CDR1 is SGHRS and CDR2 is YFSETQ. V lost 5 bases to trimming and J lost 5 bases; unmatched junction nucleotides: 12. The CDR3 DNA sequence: TGCGCCAGCAGGAGGACGGGAGGGGGGTCGGACAATGAGCAGTTCTTC. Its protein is CASRRTGGGSDNEQFF.

The CDR3 is CASSHGLAGDIGPFTYEQYF. CDR3 DNA: TGTGCCAGCAGCCACGGACTAGCGGGAGATATTGGCCCCTTTACCTACGAGCAGTACTTC. The chain couples TRBV7-6 to TRBJ2-7; 13 bases match TRBD2. The CDR3 has 20 amino acids. CDR1 SGHVS and CDR2 FNYEAQ come from the germline V gene. The J segment lost 2 bases and the V segment lost 5 bases, leaving 18 bases of the junction unmatched. Complete variable domain (other parts from reference TRBV7-6 and TRBJ2-7): GAGVSQSPRYKVTKRGQDVALRCDPISGHVSLYWYRQALGQGPEFLTYFNYEAQQDKSGLPNDRFSAERPEGSISTLTIQRTEQRDSAMYRCASSHGLAGDIGPFTYEQYFGPGTRLTVT.

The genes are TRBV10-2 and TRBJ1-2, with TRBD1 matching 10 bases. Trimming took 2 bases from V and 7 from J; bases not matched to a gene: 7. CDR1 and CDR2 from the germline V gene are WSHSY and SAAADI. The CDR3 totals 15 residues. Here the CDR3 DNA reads TGCGCCAGCAGTGAGGTTGGACAGGGGGTAACTGGCTACACCTTC. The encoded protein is CASSEVGQGVTGYTF.

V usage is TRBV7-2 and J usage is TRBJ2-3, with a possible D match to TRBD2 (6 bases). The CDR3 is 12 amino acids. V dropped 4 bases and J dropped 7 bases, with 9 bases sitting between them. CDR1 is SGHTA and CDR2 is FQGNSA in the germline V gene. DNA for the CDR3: TGTGCCAGCAGCTGGGCGGGAAATACGCAGTATTTT. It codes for CASSWAGNTQYF. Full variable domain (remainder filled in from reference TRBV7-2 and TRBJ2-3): GAGVSQSPSNKVTEKGKDVELRCDPISGHTALYWYRQSLGQGLEFLIYFQGNSAPDKSGLPSDRFSAERTGGSVSTLTIQRTQQEDSAVYLCASSWAGNTQYFGPGTRLTVL.

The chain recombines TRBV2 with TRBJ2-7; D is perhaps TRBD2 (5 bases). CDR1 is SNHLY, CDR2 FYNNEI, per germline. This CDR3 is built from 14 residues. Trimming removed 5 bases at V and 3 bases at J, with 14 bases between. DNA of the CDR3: TGTGCCAGCAGTAAGGACTCTTACCACTACGAGCAGTACTTC. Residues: CASSKDSYHYEQYF.

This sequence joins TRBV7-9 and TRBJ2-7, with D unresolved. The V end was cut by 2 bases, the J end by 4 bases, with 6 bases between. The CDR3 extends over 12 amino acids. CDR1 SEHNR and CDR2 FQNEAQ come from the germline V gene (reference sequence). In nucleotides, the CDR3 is TGTGCCAGCAGCTTAAACGGATACGAGCAGTACTTC. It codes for CASSLNGYEQYF.

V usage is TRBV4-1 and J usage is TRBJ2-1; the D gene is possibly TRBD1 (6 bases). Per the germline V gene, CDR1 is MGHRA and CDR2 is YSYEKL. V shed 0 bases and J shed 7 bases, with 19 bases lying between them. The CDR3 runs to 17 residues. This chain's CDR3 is CASSQEEAAPRGNEQFF. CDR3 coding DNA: TGCGCCAGCAGCCAAGAAGAGGCGGCTCCGAGGGGGAATGAGCAGTTCTTC.